The T cell receptor (beta chain) under discussion was sequenced for a study of CD8 T cells in ankylosing spondylitis. Trimming stripped 7 bases from V and 6 bases from J, with 13 bases between. The germline CDR1 and CDR2 sequences are MNHNY and SVGAGI (reference sequence). The CDR3 has 13 residues. TCRdb reanalysed the 5' RACE reads using MiXCR and keeps one entry per CDR3 protein. The sample lists a few hundred thousand distinct CDR3 sequences, 8% to 11% occurring once. Sequenced material: blood, either unsorted or a sorted T cell fraction (not recorded which). The sequence came from a male donor with ankylosing spondylitis or in good health (not recorded which). The genes are TRBV6-6 and TRBJ1-5; D uncertain. CDR3 coding DNA: TGTGCCAGCATGAGGATGCGGGTTCAGCCCCAGCATTTT. Protein product: CASMRMRVQPQHF.